This paragraph covers one T cell receptor (beta chain) sequence. Its antigen is currently not known. There are no base qualities to consult, and no much larger clone falls within one base. Other DNA variants within this sample encode the same CDR3. Between the V and J ends, shortened by 0 bases and 0 bases respectively, the junction contains 3 bases. From the cysteine up to the phenylalanine, the CDR3 has a length of 13 residues. Solely the CDR3 DNA is kept, with 39 bases framed from the first base. From the germline V gene, CDR1 is SGHDT and CDR2 is YYEEEE. CD8 naive samples consisted of CD45RO-negative cells that were positively selected for CCR7, yielding a CD45RA+CCR7+ population without TemRA cells. Healthy HIV-negative adults with no recently reported acute infections or vaccinations were included as donors. Every donor was a Caucasian adult living in Nashville, Tennessee, USA. Blood was obtained by leukapheresis, after which PBMCs were separated by Ficoll-Histopaque density gradient centrifugation and cryopreserved in liquid nitrogen vapor phase. Purity and quantity of every magnetically sorted T cell population were checked by analytical flow cytometry. Each sorted fraction had its genomic DNA isolated and then quantified by UV absorbance on a Nanodrop 2000c.

Using the deep immunoSEQ assay, multiplex PCR amplified TCR CDR3 regions from genomic DNA. For each cell subset, the extracted genomic DNA was distributed evenly across all wells of several immunoSEQ 96-well plates, and each plate served as one replicate. Each replicate PCR for sorted subsets received about 0.2 ug genomic DNA, equal to around 32,000 T cell genomes. Purified libraries were measured with a Qubit 3.0 fluorometer, size-checked on a Bioanalyzer 2100, and measured again with the KAPA Library Quantification kit. A separate single-read 150-cycle Illumina NextSeq 550 flow cell was used to sequence each immunoSEQ 96-well plate. In the original analysis: The immunoSEQ output contained only junctional sequences without quality scores, so filtering could not match that applied to full-length reads. To assign V/J genes and CDR3, sequences were annotated using PyIR, a Python wrapper for IgBLAST v1.9, with IMGT germline references. Any read was removed if the V/J assignment was weak (E-value above 1e-6), the CDR3 was missing, or the read contained stop codons, out-of-frame junctions, or ambiguous translated residues. V3J clonotypes were defined as sequences sharing an identical inferred V gene, J gene, and CDR3 amino acid sequence. The percentage overlap between two repertoires was calculated by dividing the number of shared unique clonotypes by the size of the smaller repertoire. RTK rarefaction, the Chao1 estimator, and Recon v2.1 estimates of unobserved clonotypes were used to assess repertoire richness. Generation probabilities were computed with OLGA for all TCRbeta clonotypes obtained by the gDNA method from several donors. Held by TCRdb, this immuneACCESS table contains in-frame sequences only and omits some clones. Under half of the omission traces to an unresolved V gene where checked; the cause of the rest is unknown. The V and J calls and the clone size are those of that table, but D and trimming were determined from the DNA. Within this sample are about 2 million clones, with about 95% of them counted one time only. Jointly, the top ten make up approximately 1% of the sample.

The data were taken from a study of shared clonotypes between healthy human individuals (dated by TCRdb to the early 2020s). Regarding the study in general: The cohort comprised a couple of women and a few men aged 18 to 49 years. To increase sequencing depth and limit assay-specific biases, different laboratories used diverse techniques to prepare libraries and sequence TCR repertoires. For each donor, three plates each were used for CD4 naive and CD4 memory, two plates were used for CD8 naive, and one plate was used for CD8 memory. Between about 0.85 and 10 billion PBMCs per donor were obtained by leukapheresis. To estimate repertoire size and how much clonotypes are shared between individuals, the study performed deep sequencing of blood TCR repertoires from about five healthy adults. Study-wide findings and limitations: Because the study included a small number of donors, the genetic and exposure-history diversity represented was limited. Sampling was restricted to blood, and TCR repertoires in tissues likely differ from the TCR repertoires found in blood. Clonotypes shared by all four sorted-subset donors showed higher generation probabilities than non-shared clonotypes. Even with the large sequencing depth, rarefaction of the sorted-subset datasets indicated that sequencing was incomplete. Across a handful of donors, approximately 5% of naive CD4, approximately 3.6% of naive CD8, about 2% of memory CD4, and roughly 0.4% of memory CD8 clonotypes were shared. Pairwise subsampling led to the expectation that sequencing depth would affect the degree of clonotype sharing among donors. Estimated clonotype richness was generally larger for naive than for memory subsets.

The origin of this receptor is a man in his late teens or twenties in good health. Material for sequencing was naive CD8+ T cells sorted from blood. The cell subset or site tag for this specimen amounts to: CD45RA+CCR7+. The chain uses TRBV5-6 and TRBJ2-5; no D gene is confidently identified. The CDR3 sequence is CASSLVDQETQYF. The DNA is TGTGCCAGCAGCTTGGTAGACCAAGAGACCCAGTACTTC.